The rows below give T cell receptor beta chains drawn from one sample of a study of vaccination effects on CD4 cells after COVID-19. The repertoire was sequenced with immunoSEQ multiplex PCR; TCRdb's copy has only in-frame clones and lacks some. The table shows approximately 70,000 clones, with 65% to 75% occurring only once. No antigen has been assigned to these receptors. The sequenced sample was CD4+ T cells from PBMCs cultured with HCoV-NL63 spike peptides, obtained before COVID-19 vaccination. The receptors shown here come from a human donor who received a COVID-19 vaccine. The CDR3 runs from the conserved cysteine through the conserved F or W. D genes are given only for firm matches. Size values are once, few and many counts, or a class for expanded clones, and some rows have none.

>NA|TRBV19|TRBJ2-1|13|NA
CASSIGDLNEQFF
TGTGCCAGTAGTATAGGGGACCTCAATGAGCAGTTCTTC
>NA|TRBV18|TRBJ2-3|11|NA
CASSPGGTQYF
TGTGCCAGCTCACCGGGAGGAACGCAGTATTTT
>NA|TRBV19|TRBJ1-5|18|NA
CASRRSPGLAGRGQPQHF
TGTGCCAGTAGGAGAAGCCCAGGGTTAGCGGGCAGAGGGCAGCCCCAGCATTTT
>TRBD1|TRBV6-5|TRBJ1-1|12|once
CASNQGGTEAFF
TGTGCCAGCAACCAGGGGGGCACTGAAGCTTTCTTT
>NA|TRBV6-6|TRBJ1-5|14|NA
CASSYTGPNQPQHF
TGTGCCAGCAGTTACACGGGACCCAATCAGCCCCAGCATTTT
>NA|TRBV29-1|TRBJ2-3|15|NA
CSVDGDKVIIDTQYF
TGCAGCGTTGACGGGGATAAGGTTATCATAGATACGCAGTATTTT
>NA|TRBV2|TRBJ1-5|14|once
CASSEGSSHQPQHF
TGTGCCAGCAGTGAAGGTTCAAGTCATCAGCCCCAGCATTTT
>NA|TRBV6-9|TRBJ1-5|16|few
CASSYPRSYSNQPQHF
TGTGCCAGCAGTTATCCCCGGAGCTATAGCAATCAGCCCCAGCATTTT
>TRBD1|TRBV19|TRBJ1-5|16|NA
CASSKNPGQEAQPQHF
TGTGCCAGTAGTAAGAACCCGGGACAGGAGGCTCAGCCCCAGCATTTT
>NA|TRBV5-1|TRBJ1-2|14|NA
CASSPIVLNYGYTF
TGCGCCAGCAGCCCCATAGTCCTTAACTATGGCTACACCTTC
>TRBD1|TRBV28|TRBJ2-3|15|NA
CASSRSGTGGYTQYF
TGTGCCAGCAGTCGTTCCGGGACAGGGGGCTATACGCAGTATTTT